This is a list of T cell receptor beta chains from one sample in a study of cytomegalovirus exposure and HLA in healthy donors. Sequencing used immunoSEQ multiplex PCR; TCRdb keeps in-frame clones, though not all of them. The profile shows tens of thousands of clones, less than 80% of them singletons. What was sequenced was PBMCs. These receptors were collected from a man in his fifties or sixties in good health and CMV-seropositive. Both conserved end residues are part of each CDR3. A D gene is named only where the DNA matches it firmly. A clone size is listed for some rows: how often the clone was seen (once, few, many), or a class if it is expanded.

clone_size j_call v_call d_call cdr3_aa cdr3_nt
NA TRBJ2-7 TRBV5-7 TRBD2 CASSLGEGPPYEQYF TGTGCCAGCAGCTTGGGGGAGGGGCCGCCCTACGAGCAGTACTTC
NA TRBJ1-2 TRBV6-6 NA CASSSGGTFYGYTF TGTGCCAGCAGTAGTGGTGGGACTTTCTATGGCTACACCTTC
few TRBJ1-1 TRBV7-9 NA CASSGHEAFF TGTGCCAGCTCCGGACATGAAGCTTTCTTT
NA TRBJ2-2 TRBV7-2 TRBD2 CASSLISGARELFF TGTGCCAGCAGCTTAATTAGCGGGGCCCGGGAGCTGTTTTTT
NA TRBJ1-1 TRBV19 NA CASHTGSTEAFF TGTGCCAGTCATACAGGATCCACTGAAGCTTTCTTT
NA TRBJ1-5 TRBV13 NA CASSQPGSNQPQHF TGTGCCAGCAGCCAACCGGGGAGCAATCAGCCCCAGCATTTT
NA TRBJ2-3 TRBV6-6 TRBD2 CASSYGTSVDTQYF TGTGCCAGCAGTTACGGGACTAGCGTAGATACGCAGTATTTT
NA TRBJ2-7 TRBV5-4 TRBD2 CASSLPPGLAGGSYEQYF TGTGCCAGCAGCCTCCCCCCGGGACTAGCGGGAGGTTCCTACGAGCAGTACTTC
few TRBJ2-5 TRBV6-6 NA CASSTTSPKTQYF TGTGCCAGCAGTACCACTAGTCCCAAGACCCAGTACTTC
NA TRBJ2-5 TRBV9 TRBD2 CASSVAGRGGQETQYF TGTGCCAGCAGCGTAGCGGGGCGGGGGGGCCAAGAGACCCAGTACTTC
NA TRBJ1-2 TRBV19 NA CASTEGNYGYTF TGTGCCAGTACAGAGGGTAACTATGGCTACACCTTC
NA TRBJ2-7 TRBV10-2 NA CASNTGDLEQYF TGCGCCAGCAATACGGGGGATTTGGAGCAGTACTTC
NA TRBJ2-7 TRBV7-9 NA CASSPDSRSYEQYF TGTGCCAGCAGCCCGGACAGCCGCTCCTACGAGCAGTACTTC
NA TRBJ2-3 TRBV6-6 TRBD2 CASSYASGSTKTQYF TGTGCCAGCAGTTACGCTAGCGGGAGTACAAAGACGCAGTATTTT
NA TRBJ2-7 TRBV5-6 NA CASSLLMAGASSYEQYF TGTGCCAGCTCCCTACTAATGGCGGGGGCTTCGTCCTACGAGCAGTACTTC
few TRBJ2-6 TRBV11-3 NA CASSMGHSGANVLTF TGTGCCAGCAGCATGGGACATTCTGGGGCCAACGTCCTGACTTTC
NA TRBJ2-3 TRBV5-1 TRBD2 CASSLATSGGVTDTQYF TGCGCCAGCAGCTTGGCGACTAGCGGGGGAGTAACAGATACGCAGTATTTT
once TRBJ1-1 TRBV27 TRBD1 CASSSRGRNTEAFF TGTGCCAGCAGCTCTAGGGGGCGGAACACTGAAGCTTTCTTT
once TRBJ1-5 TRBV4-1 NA CASSQVGGGDSNQPQHF TGCGCCAGCAGCCAAGTCGGAGGAGGAGATAGCAATCAGCCCCAGCATTTT
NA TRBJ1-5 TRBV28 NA CASSSAGAQQPQHF TGTGCCAGCAGTTCCGCGGGGGCACAACAGCCCCAGCATTTT